Sequencing of this T cell receptor (beta chain) was carried out in a study of neurological immune-mediated disorders. Findings and caveats of the study: Multiple sclerosis patients had less TCR clonal expansion than even healthy controls, unlike HTLV-1-associated myelopathy.

In TCRdb, the 5' RACE reads were re-called with MiXCR into one record per CDR3 protein. The table records over 50,000 distinct CDR3 sequences, over 4% of them present only once. V was clipped by 0 bases and J by 8 bases, with 13 bases between them. Germline CDR1 and CDR2: DFQATT and SNEGSKA (reference sequence). The CDR3 has 13 amino acids. This clonotype was picked up many times. Its specificity is unknown. The sequencing input was PBMCs. V and J are TRBV20-1 and TRBJ1-2; TRBD1 might be the D (5 bases). This clonotype originated in a human donor with multiple sclerosis. The donor label of this sample is uncertain. The CDR3 nucleotides are TGCAGTGCTAGAGAACAGGTCGGGCACGGCTACACCTTC. Its protein is CSAREQVGHGYTF.